This record covers a single TCR beta chain. This record belongs to a study of blood T cell repertoires in COVID-19. About the study: Both acute and convalescent COVID-19 samples were obtained from the United States, Italy and Spain. PBMCs, B-cell-depleted T cells, or T cells were the source of the cDNA or gDNA that made up the material.

Under the authors' procedure: Using reference gene primer amplification, nucleated cell counts were estimated. Clones were sequenced by immunoSEQ multiplex PCR, and TCRdb holds only the in-frame ones, with some missing. The D gene and trimming were derived from the DNA, and the V and J assignments and clone size from that table. The sample lists 200,000 to 300,000 clones, approximately 80% occurring once. Sample: peripheral blood. The receptor was derived from a woman aged 18-29 years with acute or convalescent COVID-19.

In nucleotides, the CDR3 is TGTGCCAGCAGCGTGTCAACCGGACAGGGTTACACCGGGGAGCTGTTTTTT. Its protein product is CASSVSTGQGYTGELFF. The gene calls are TRBV9 and TRBJ2-2, with 8 bases aligning to TRBD1. V lost 2 bases and J lost 3; bases outside the gene matches: 9. The germline gives CDR1 SGDLS, CDR2 YYNGEE. The CDR3 length is 17 residues. Filled out from reference TRBV9 and TRBJ2-2, the complete variable domain reads DSGVTQTPKHLITATGQRVTLRCSPRSGDLSVYWYQQSLDQGLQFLIQYYNGEERAKGNILERFSAQQFPDLHSELNLSSLELGDSALYFCASSVSTGQGYTGELFFGEGSRLTVL.